These 26 T cell receptor beta chains came from one sample sequenced in a study of blood T cell repertoires in COVID-19. TCRdb keeps only in-frame clones here, not all; method: immunoSEQ multiplex PCR. The sample holds about 130,000 clones, around 85% seen once. The specimen was PBMCs or T cells enriched from blood (not recorded which). The receptors come from a man in his fifties who had recovered from COVID-19.

This rearrangement joins TRBV4-3 to TRBJ2-5, with 12 bases fitting TRBD2. This CDR3 is 18 amino acids long. Germline V gene sequence: CDR1 LGHNA, CDR2 YSLEER. Trimming took 0 bases from V and 5 from J; bases not matched to a gene: 10. The chain's CDR3 is CASSQDYRLAGGRETQYF. The CDR3 nucleotides are TGCGCCAGCAGCCAAGATTATCGGCTAGCGGGGGGGCGGGAGACCCAGTACTTC.

The chain couples TRBV6-5 to TRBJ2-2; D perhaps matches TRBD1 (6 bases). The V and J ends lost 6 bases and 7 bases respectively, with 18 bases between them. The germline gives CDR1 MNHEY, CDR2 SVGAGI. This CDR3 is 15 amino acids long. Here the CDR3 DNA reads TGTGCCAGCAGCCCCACTGATACAGGGAGCGGGGAGCTGTTTTTT. It codes for CASSPTDTGSGELFF.

This chain uses TRBV4-3 with TRBJ1-3; D uncertain. There are 18 residues in the CDR3. CDR1 is LGHNA and CDR2 is YSLEER in the germline V gene. V was pared by 1 base and J by 0 bases, with 16 bases between. The CDR3 DNA follows: TGCGCCAGCAGCCAAGTGGTGGCCCCTACTATCTCTGGAAACACCATATATTTT. Translation: CASSQVVAPTISGNTIYF.

CDR3 in amino acids: CSVGGVRSSGANVLTF. CDR3 DNA sequence: TGCAGCGTTGGGGGGGTCCGGAGCTCTGGGGCCAACGTCCTGACTTTC. V usage is TRBV29-1 and J usage is TRBJ2-6, with TRBD2 as a possible D gene (6 bases). The CDR3 spans 16 residues. V gave up 4 bases and J gave up 0 bases, with 13 bases separating them. Germline V gene data show CDR1 as SQVTM and CDR2 as ANQGSEA.

This sequence joins TRBV10-3 and TRBJ1-2; D may be TRBD1 (5 bases). CDR3 length equals 15 residues. Deletions cut 2 bases from V and 4 bases from J, with 14 bases between. Germline CDR1 is ENHRY and CDR2 is SYGVKD. CDR3 sequence reads: CAISEDSNPLYGYTF. The CDR3 DNA sequence: TGTGCCATCAGTGAGGACAGCAATCCTCTCTATGGCTACACCTTC.

The chain joins TRBV28 to TRBJ1-4, with 8 positions matching TRBD1. CDR3 length: 14 residues. The V segment lost 4 bases and the J segment 11 bases; nucleotides outside the gene matches: 9. Looked up from germline, CDR1 is MDHEN and CDR2 is SYDVKM. This CDR3 is CASSSGTGYKKLFF. Here the CDR3 DNA reads TGTGCCAGCAGTTCCGGGACAGGTTATAAGAAACTGTTTTTT.

The genes are TRBV6-5 and TRBJ1-6; maybe TRBD1 (5 bases). Germline V gene data show CDR1 as MNHEY and CDR2 as SVGAGI. V was shortened by 0 bases and J by 5 bases, with 8 bases between the two germline ends. The CDR3 contains 15 residues. The CDR3 here is CASSYSGLDNSPLHF. The CDR3 DNA sequence: TGTGCCAGCAGTTACTCGGGACTGGATAATTCACCCCTCCACTTT.

This chain connects TRBV3-1 (or the pseudogene TRBV3-2) to TRBJ1-5, with TRBD1 identical over 10 bases. Germline CDR1 LGHDT, CDR2 YNNKEL (reference sequence). V lost 5 bases, J lost 3 bases, and 4 bases stayed unmatched. The CDR3 is 15 amino acids. The CDR3 spells CASSEGQGINQPQHF. The CDR3 DNA is TGTGCCAGCAGCGAGGGACAGGGGATCAATCAGCCCCAGCATTTT.

In its sample, this clone was seen a few times. V is TRBV12-3 or TRBV12-4 and J is TRBJ1-1; D remains ambiguous. CDR3 length: 11 residues. V was pared by 6 bases and J by 10 bases, with 12 bases between. The CDR3 DNA reads TGTGCCAGCAGCTACTTGGAGGTAGCTTTCTTT. It specifies CASSYLEVAFF.

This chain connects TRBV27 to TRBJ2-7; D possibly corresponds to TRBD1 (6 bases). The length of the CDR3 is 13 residues. V was cut by 6 bases and J by 5 bases, with 14 bases left in between. Per the germline V gene, CDR1 is MNHEY and CDR2 is SMNVEV (reference sequence). CDR3 residues: CASRQGVKNEQYF. Written as DNA, the CDR3 is TGTGCCAGCAGACAGGGAGTGAAGAACGAGCAGTACTTC.

The CDR3 coding sequence is TGTGCCAGCAGCCAACCAACAGGGAACTCTGGAAACACCATATATTTT. Residues: CASSQPTGNSGNTIYF. The chain has TRBV3-1 (or the pseudogene TRBV3-2) and TRBJ1-3; tentative D call: TRBD1 (6 bases). CDR3 length: 16 amino acids. The germline gives CDR1 LGHDT, CDR2 YNNKEL (reference sequence). V lost 2 bases to trimming and J lost 0 bases, with 11 bases between them.

The chain recombines TRBV3-1 (or the pseudogene TRBV3-2) with TRBJ1-1; no reliable D call. CDR3 length: 14 amino acids. V lost 4 bases and J lost 6, with 15 bases in between. The germline CDR1 and CDR2 sequences are LGHDT and YNNKEL (reference sequence). CDR3 sequence (DNA): TGTGCCAGCAGCCGAAAACCTAGGGAGGCTGAAGCTTTCTTT. Its protein is CASSRKPREAEAFF.

The chain has TRBV5-1 and TRBJ1-6; perhaps TRBD1 as D (6 bases). Germline V gives CDR1 SGHRS, CDR2 YFSETQ. The CDR3 loop spans 15 amino acids. The V gene lost 0 bases and the J gene lost 7 bases, with 11 bases spanning the gap. Here the CDR3 reads CASSLVGAGNSPLHF. The CDR3 DNA reads TGCGCCAGCAGCTTGGTGGGGGCTGGAAATTCACCCCTCCACTTT.

V and J are TRBV5-1 and TRBJ1-1; 7 nucleotides line up with TRBD1. Trimming took 2 bases from V and 2 from J; bases not matched to a gene: 3. Germline-derived CDR1 and CDR2 are SGHRS and YFSETQ. The CDR3 runs to 14 residues. The CDR3 coding sequence is TGCGCCAGCAGCTTAAGGGGGCAAAACACTGAAGCTTTCTTT. Amino acids: CASSLRGQNTEAFF.

This chain connects TRBV28 to TRBJ1-2; 8 bases match TRBD1. The CDR3 loop spans 18 amino acids. V was pared by 7 bases and J by 8 bases, with 24 bases of the junction left unmatched. Germline assignment: CDR1 MDHEN and CDR2 SYDVKM. CDR3 sequence: CASTLTGVLGGPVSGYTF. The CDR3 nucleotides are TGTGCCAGCACCTTGACAGGGGTCCTCGGAGGGCCAGTCTCCGGCTACACCTTC.

The chain recombines TRBV5-1 with TRBJ2-5; D is possibly TRBD2 (5 bases). Between the trimmed V and J ends, which lost 1 base and 5 bases, there was a span of 27 bases. Germline CDR1 SGHRS, CDR2 YFSETQ. The CDR3 is 19 amino acids. The CDR3 DNA is TGCGCCAGCAGCTTGTTTTCTCTTGAGACCGGACCCGGAGGCGAGACCCAGTACTTC. Translation gives CASSLFSLETGPGGETQYF.

The chain uses TRBV29-1 and TRBJ2-7; 8 bases line up with TRBD1. Germline V gives CDR1 SQVTM, CDR2 ANQGSEA. The junction had 6 bases not matched to a gene; V was cut back by 6 bases and J by 5 bases. The CDR3 is 12 amino acids. The DNA of the CDR3 is TGCAGCGTAGTGACAGGGGTGAACGAGCAGTACTTC. Protein product: CSVVTGVNEQYF.

The rearrangement uses TRBV5-1 and TRBJ2-2; a weak D match, TRBD1 (6 bases). Germline V gene sequence: CDR1 SGHRS, CDR2 YFSETQ. The CDR3 is 15 amino acids. V lost 4 bases and J lost 3, with 13 bases in between. This CDR3 reads CASSPGVGDTGELFF. The DNA of the CDR3 is TGCGCCAGCAGCCCAGGGGTCGGGGACACCGGGGAGCTGTTTTTT. Combining the CDR3 with reference TRBV5-1 and TRBJ2-2 gives the whole variable domain KAGVTQTPRYLIKTRGQQVTLSCSPISGHRSVSWYQQTPGQGLQFLFEYFSETQRNKGNFPGRFSGRQFSNSRSEMNVSTLELGDSALYLCASSPGVGDTGELFFGEGSRLTVL.

V usage is TRBV19 and J usage is TRBJ2-1, with 13 positions matching TRBD2. This CDR3 has 17 residues. Losses at the gene ends were 4 bases for V and 6 bases for J; bases not matched to a gene: 9. Germline values: CDR1 LNHDA, CDR2 SQIVND (reference sequence). CDR3 nucleotide sequence: TGTGCCAGTAGTACGACTAGCGGGGGGATTCCCGCCAATGAGCAGTTCTTC. It specifies CASSTTSGGIPANEQFF.

This clone was picked up many times. The chain links TRBV6-2 or TRBV6-3 to TRBJ1-5, with no clear D. Germline V gene data show CDR1 as MNHEY and CDR2 as SVGEGT. This CDR3 is 15 amino acids long. The germline V and J ends were trimmed by 4 bases and 2 bases, with 12 bases remaining between them. The CDR3 nucleotides are TGTGCCAGCAGTTCACCGGGGATAGGCAATCAGCCCCAGCATTTT. It codes for CASSSPGIGNQPQHF.

The CDR3 loop reads CASSSLRGDGTEAFF. DNA for the CDR3: TGTGCCAGCAGCTCCCTCAGGGGGGACGGCACTGAAGCTTTCTTT. The J gene is TRBJ1-1, the V gene TRBV7-9, with 7 bases identical to TRBD1. V gave up 4 bases and J gave up 4 bases; unmatched junction bases: 9. The CDR3 length is 15 residues. CDR1 SEHNR and CDR2 FQNEAQ come from the germline V gene (reference sequence).

This chain joins TRBV6-5 and TRBJ1-5, with 9 bases aligning to TRBD1. Germline loops: CDR1 MNHEY, CDR2 SVGAGI. The CDR3 extends over 15 amino acids. V was clipped by 4 bases and J by 5 bases; unmatched bases: 6. CDR3 residues: CASSWTGAQDQPQHF. For the CDR3, the DNA is TGTGCCAGCAGTTGGACAGGGGCCCAGGATCAGCCCCAGCATTTT.

The rearrangement joins TRBV13 to TRBJ1-3, with 7 nucleotides matching TRBD1. The germline gives CDR1 PRHDT, CDR2 FYEKMQ (reference sequence). This CDR3 has 15 amino acids. Trimming took 0 bases from V and 3 from J; bases not matched to a gene: 2. The CDR3 DNA follows: TGTGCCAGCAGCTTAGGCAGGGGGTTTGGAAACACCATATATTTT. It translates to CASSLGRGFGNTIYF.

This chain connects TRBV30 to TRBJ1-3; no definite D call. This CDR3 comprises 14 residues. Trimming cost V 4 bases and J 0 bases, with 10 bases left between them. The germline CDR1 and CDR2 sequences are GTSNPN and SVGIG (reference sequence). CDR3 nucleotide sequence: TGTGCCTGGAATCTTGAGGGCTCTGGAAACACCATATATTTT. Translating gives CAWNLEGSGNTIYF.

This clone has only one observation. The chain recombines TRBV29-1 with TRBJ2-7, with 10 bases identical to TRBD1. There are 14 residues in the CDR3. Losses at the gene ends were 0 bases for V and 4 bases for J; bases not matched to a gene: 3. From germline, CDR1 is SQVTM and CDR2 ANQGSEA. The CDR3 is CSVEEGQGRYEQYF. CDR3 DNA sequence: TGCAGCGTTGAAGAGGGACAGGGGCGGTACGAGCAGTACTTC.

This clone was found many times. CDR3 nucleotide sequence: TGTGCCAGCAGCTTAGGACCCCCAGGGACAGGGGATACGCAGTATTTT. Encoded protein: CASSLGPPGTGDTQYF. The chain has TRBV7-2 and TRBJ2-3; 9 bases line up with TRBD1. The CDR3 extends over 16 amino acids. V shed 1 base and J 6 bases; nucleotides not matched to a gene: 8. In germline, CDR1 is SGHTA, CDR2 FQGNSA.